The 9 T cell receptor beta chains reported below all come from one sample, sequenced in a study of immune evolution from preneoplasia to lung adenocarcinoma. Repertoires were generated with immunoSEQ multiplex PCR, while TCRdb's copy carries only in-frame clones and drops some. The table has about 6,100 clones, approximately 80% seen once. The specimen sequenced was FFPE adjacent normal lung tissue. All receptors come from a donor at least 70 years old with lung adenocarcinoma.

The rearrangement links TRBV4-3 to TRBJ2-3, with D perhaps assigned TRBD1 or TRBD2 (5 bases each). Trimming removed 1 base from V and 1 base from J, with 12 bases in between. The length of the CDR3 is 16 residues. Germline V gives CDR1 LGHNA, CDR2 YSLEER. The chain's CDR3 is CASSQASGDRTDTQYF. The CDR3 bases are TGCGCCAGCAGCCAAGCCTCCGGGGACCGCACAGATACGCAGTATTTT.

This rearrangement joins TRBV6-5 to TRBJ1-4, with 7 bases identical to TRBD1. Trimming removed 6 bases from V and 6 bases from J; junction bases left unmatched: 7. The CDR3 consists of 14 residues. Germline loops: CDR1 MNHEY, CDR2 SVGAGI. The CDR3 nucleotides read TGTGCCAGCAGCTCCGGGACAGCTGATGAAAAACTGTTTTTT. It specifies CASSSGTADEKLFF.

This sequence joins TRBV5-1 and TRBJ2-7; TRBD2 matches 12 bases. Germline V CDR1 and CDR2: SGHRS, YFSETQ. Trimming at V came to 3 bases and at J to 7 bases, leaving 8 bases not matched to a gene. This CDR3 comprises 15 residues. The CDR3 bases are TGCGCCAGCAGCTCTTCACTAGCGGGAGGATCAGAGCAGTACTTC. Translated: CASSSSLAGGSEQYF.

J is TRBJ2-7 and V is TRBV11-1; D call uncertain. The ends were cut back, 5 bases at V and 4 bases at J, with 6 bases in the middle. This CDR3 is built from 11 residues. The germline gives CDR1 SGHAT, CDR2 FQDESV (reference sequence). This chain's CDR3 is CASSAQYEQYF. DNA for the CDR3: TGTGCCAGCAGCGCCCAGTACGAGCAGTACTTC.

This clone showed up just a few times. The genes are TRBV27 and TRBJ2-1, with D tentatively TRBD2 (5 bases). The germline CDR1 and CDR2 sequences are MNHEY and SMNVEV (reference sequence). CDR3 length: 12 amino acids. Trimming removed 5 bases at V and 9 bases at J, with 11 bases between. The CDR3 bases are TGTGCCAGCAGTCCTACTAGAGTTGAGCAGTTCTTC. Residues: CASSPTRVEQFF.

The chain employs TRBV28 and TRBJ1-1; maybe TRBD1 (5 bases). Germline assignment: CDR1 MDHEN and CDR2 SYDVKM. The V end lost 5 bases, the J end lost 1 base, and 14 bases lay between the germline ends. This CDR3 spans 15 amino acids. CDR3 sequence: CASSLNGGGNTEAFF. As DNA, the CDR3 is TGTGCCAGCAGTCTAAACGGGGGTGGGAACACTGAAGCTTTCTTT.

This chain links TRBV5-6 with TRBJ1-1, with D hard to call. Germline-derived CDR1 and CDR2 are SGHDT and YYEEEE. V was cut by 1 base and J by 5 bases, with 12 bases left in between. This CDR3 is built from 14 residues. CDR3 coding DNA: TGTGCCAGCAGCTTGAGCCTTCCGGGGACTGAAGCTTTCTTT. It yields the protein CASSLSLPGTEAFF.

This chain connects TRBV4-3 to TRBJ2-5, with 8 positions matching TRBD2. V dropped 0 bases and J dropped 4; count of bases not matched to a gene: 4. Germline V gene lookup returns CDR1 LGHNA and CDR2 YSLEER. The CDR3 contains 15 residues. The chain's CDR3 is CASSQDTGRGETQYF. DNA for the CDR3: TGCGCCAGCAGCCAAGATACCGGGAGGGGAGAGACCCAGTACTTC.

The chain recombines TRBV5-1 with TRBJ1-1; no clear D gene. The V and J ends lost 0 bases and 1 base respectively, with 7 bases between them. The CDR3 extends over 14 amino acids. Germline assignment: CDR1 SGHRS and CDR2 YFSETQ. CDR3 loop: CASSLGDTNTEAFF. The CDR3 nucleotides are TGCGCCAGCAGCTTGGGGGATACGAACACTGAAGCTTTCTTT. Supplemented by reference TRBV5-1 and TRBJ1-1, the full variable domain reads KAGVTQTPRYLIKTRGQQVTLSCSPISGHRSVSWYQQTPGQGLQFLFEYFSETQRNKGNFPGRFSGRQFSNSRSEMNVSTLELGDSALYLCASSLGDTNTEAFFGQGTRLTVV.